Below are 10 T cell receptor beta chains sequenced from a single sample in a study of blood T cell repertoires in COVID-19 (TCRdb year 2020). Libraries were prepared through the immunoSEQ multiplex PCR assay. The clones in this table, taken by TCRdb from immuneACCESS, are in-frame only. Not every clone is retained; where verified, under half of the shortfall comes from an unresolved V gene, and the cause of the rest is unknown. The sample contains around 140,000 clones, approximately 84% of them found a single time. Jointly, the top ten make up 1.9% of the sample. Sequencing was carried out using peripheral blood. The receptors originated from a woman aged 60-70 years with acute or convalescent COVID-19.

V gene TRBV25-1 combines with J gene TRBJ2-2; a weak D match, TRBD2 (6 bases). Trimming removed 4 bases at V and 4 bases at J, with 10 bases between. CDR3 length equals 14 residues. Looked up from germline, CDR1 is MGHDK and CDR2 is SYGVNS. The DNA of the CDR3 is TGTGCCAGCAGTGGGCGGGGAGTCACCGGGGAGCTGTTTTTT. Protein sequence: CASSGRGVTGELFF.

This sequence joins TRBV12-3 or TRBV12-4 and TRBJ2-1, with a possible D match to TRBD2 (5 bases). Trimming removed 8 bases at V and 9 bases at J, with 17 bases between. CDR3 length: 13 residues. CDR3 nucleotides: TGTGCCAGCGGTTGGACCCCGGGGATTGAGCAGTTCTTC. The encoded protein is CASGWTPGIEQFF.

V is TRBV7-9 and J is TRBJ2-1, with 10 positions matching TRBD2. The CDR3 has 16 amino acids. Trimming removed 3 bases from V and 8 bases from J; junction bases left unmatched: 10. Germline values: CDR1 SEHNR, CDR2 FQNEAQ (reference sequence). CDR3 protein: CASSFPTGTSDHEQFF. In DNA, the CDR3 is TGTGCCAGCAGCTTCCCTACCGGGACTAGCGACCATGAGCAGTTCTTC. Full variable domain (missing parts from reference TRBV7-9 and TRBJ2-1): DTGVSQNPRHKITKRGQNVTFRCDPISEHNRLYWYRQTLGQGPEFLTYFQNEAQLEKSRLLSDRFSAERPKGSFSTLEIQRTEQGDSAMYLCASSFPTGTSDHEQFFGPGTRLTVL.

The chain uses TRBV25-1 and TRBJ2-1; the D gene is possibly TRBD2 (6 bases). The length of the CDR3 is 15 residues. Germline-derived CDR1 and CDR2 are MGHDK and SYGVNS. Trimming left V 3 bases short and J 2 bases short, with 11 bases between. The CDR3 sequence: CASSDHGGPYNEQFF. The CDR3 DNA reads TGTGCCAGCAGTGACCATGGAGGGCCCTACAATGAGCAGTTCTTC.

This clone was detected a few times. The rearrangement joins TRBV10-1 to TRBJ2-1; TRBD1 is a possible D gene (5 bases). The CDR3 runs 13 residues. Germline loops: CDR1 WNHNN, CDR2 SYGVQD (reference sequence). V shed 4 bases and J shed 3 bases, with 7 bases lying between them. The CDR3 loop reads CASSGQLYNEQFF. DNA of the CDR3: TGCGCCAGCAGTGGACAGCTCTACAATGAGCAGTTCTTC.

This clone was detected only a few times. V usage is TRBV23-1 and J usage is TRBJ2-1, with D perhaps TRBD2 (5 bases). TRBV23-1 is known as an ORF, though its function is uncertain. The CDR3 runs to 19 residues. V was shortened by 0 bases and J by 5 bases, with 23 bases between the two germline ends. The CDR3 protein is CASSQSSSRAVSLNNEQFF. CDR3 in DNA: TGCGCCAGCAGTCAATCCTCATCCCGAGCGGTGAGTCTAAACAATGAGCAGTTCTTC.

The chain is built from TRBV5-4 and TRBJ2-5; 16 nucleotides line up with TRBD2. The CDR3 loop spans 17 amino acids. Germline V CDR1 and CDR2: SGHNT, YYREEE (reference sequence). V lost 4 bases and J lost 5; bases outside the gene matches: 8. The DNA of the CDR3 is TGTGCCAGCAGCAGGGGACTAGCGGGAGGGCCGGGGGAGACCCAGTACTTC. Protein product: CASSRGLAGGPGETQYF.

The chain recombines TRBV5-1 with TRBJ2-3; 10 positions match TRBD2. There are 15 residues in the CDR3. Per the germline V gene, CDR1 is SGHRS and CDR2 is YFSETQ. V dropped 2 bases and J dropped 11; count of bases not matched to a gene: 11. CDR3 region: CASSFLAGAQGWQYF. Here the CDR3 DNA reads TGCGCCAGCAGCTTTCTAGCGGGAGCACAGGGCTGGCAGTATTTT.

The chain links TRBV30 to TRBJ1-5; TRBD1 matches at 9 bases. This CDR3 region has 13 residues. J was trimmed by 0 bases and V by 7 bases; bases with no gene match: 1. The V gene's germline CDR1 is GTSNPN and CDR2 SVGIG (reference sequence). The CDR3 bases are TGTGCCTCGGGACAGGGTAGCAATCAGCCCCAGCATTTT. The encoded protein is CASGQGSNQPQHF.

The rearrangement links TRBV30 to TRBJ1-6, with 8 bases fitting TRBD1. The CDR3 runs to 15 residues. The V segment lost 0 bases and the J segment 9 bases; nucleotides outside the gene matches: 7. CDR1 is GTSNPN and CDR2 is SVGIG in the germline V gene (reference sequence). This CDR3 reads CAWSVSPDRASPLHF. The CDR3 DNA is TGTGCCTGGAGTGTTTCCCCGGACAGGGCTTCACCCCTCCACTTT. Filled out from reference TRBV30 and TRBJ1-6, the complete variable domain reads SQTIHQWPATLVQPVGSPLSLECTVEGTSNPNLYWYRQAAGRGLQLLFYSVGIGQISSEVPQNLSASRPQDRQFILSSKKLLLSDSGFYLCAWSVSPDRASPLHFGNGTRLTVT.